These T cell receptor beta chains were read from a single sample in a study of blood T cell repertoires in COVID-19. The method was immunoSEQ multiplex PCR; TCRdb's version includes in-frame clones alone and lacks a portion of them. Of about 350,000 clones in the sample, about 92% are singletons; the top ten hold 3% to 4.5%. Sequenced input: peripheral blood. All receptors derive from an older woman with COVID-19, enrolled during active disease. The CDR3 runs from the conserved cysteine through the conserved F or W. D genes are given only for firm matches.

cdr3_aa cdr3_nt j_call v_call d_call
CASLGRTNTGELFF TGTGCCAGTTTGGGGCGGACCAACACCGGGGAGCTGTTTTTT TRBJ2-2 TRBV19 .
CASSLKRSTDTQYF TGTGCCAGCAGCTTGAAGCGGAGCACAGATACGCAGTATTTT TRBJ2-3 TRBV7-3 .
CASSPPRGQGDTGELFF TGTGCCAGCAGCCCACCCCGCGGACAGGGGGACACCGGGGAGCTGTTTTTT TRBJ2-2 TRBV7-2 TRBD1
CASSFGTEPYEQYF TGTGCCAGCAGCTTCGGGACTGAACCCTACGAGCAGTACTTC TRBJ2-7 TRBV7-8 .
CASGLERGGVGYTF TGTGCCAGCGGCCTCGAACGGGGGGGGGTTGGCTACACCTTC TRBJ1-2 TRBV6-5 .
CATQTAGSSGNTIYF TGTGCCACGCAGACCGCCGGGTCCTCTGGAAACACCATATATTTT TRBJ1-3 TRBV6-5 .
CASSSQGVGYTF TGTGCCAGCAGTTCACAGGGTGTAGGCTACACCTTC TRBJ1-2 TRBV27 .
CASSWEVGEKLFF TGTGCCAGCAGTTGGGAGGTCGGTGAAAAACTGTTTTTT TRBJ1-4 TRBV28 .
CASRYDRVSTEQYF TGTGCCAGCAGGTACGACCGGGTAAGCACCGAGCAGTACTTC TRBJ2-7 TRBV6-5 .
CASSSVDRVGYGYTF TGTGCCAGCAGTTCCGTGGACAGGGTTGGCTATGGCTACACCTTC TRBJ1-2 TRBV6-2/TRBV6-3 TRBD1
CASSEAPGIISSLHF TGTGCCAGCAGTGAAGCGCCGGGGATAATTAGTTCCCTCCACTTT TRBJ1-6 TRBV6-1 .
CASSLPTRGSGEQYF TGTGCCAGCAGCCTTCCCACGCGGGGCTCTGGGGAGCAGTACTTC TRBJ2-7 TRBV5-4 .
CSVLTGRAFF TGCAGCGTCCTGACAGGGAGAGCTTTCTTT TRBJ1-1 TRBV29-1 TRBD1
CASSSPGLYEQYF TGTGCCAGCAGTTCACCCGGGTTGTACGAGCAGTACTTC TRBJ2-7 TRBV28 .
CASSRENSNQPQHF TGTGCCAGCTCCCGGGAAAATAGCAATCAGCCCCAGCATTTT TRBJ1-5 TRBV18 .
CASNSGRAEAFF TGTGCCAGCAACTCGGGAAGGGCTGAAGCTTTCTTT TRBJ1-1 TRBV6-6 .
CASSPQARGTTNYGYTF TGTGCCAGCTCACCACAGGCAAGGGGGACAACTAACTATGGCTACACCTTC TRBJ1-2 TRBV18 .
CASSLAGVGEQYF TGCGCCAGCAGCTTGGCCGGGGTGGGGGAGCAGTACTTC TRBJ2-7 TRBV5-1 .
CASSREGVGNQPQHF TGTGCCAGCTCGCGCGAGGGGGTGGGGAATCAGCCCCAGCATTTT TRBJ1-5 TRBV18 .
CASGDSDYGYTF TGTGCCAGCGGGGACAGTGACTATGGCTACACCTTC TRBJ1-2 TRBV28 TRBD1